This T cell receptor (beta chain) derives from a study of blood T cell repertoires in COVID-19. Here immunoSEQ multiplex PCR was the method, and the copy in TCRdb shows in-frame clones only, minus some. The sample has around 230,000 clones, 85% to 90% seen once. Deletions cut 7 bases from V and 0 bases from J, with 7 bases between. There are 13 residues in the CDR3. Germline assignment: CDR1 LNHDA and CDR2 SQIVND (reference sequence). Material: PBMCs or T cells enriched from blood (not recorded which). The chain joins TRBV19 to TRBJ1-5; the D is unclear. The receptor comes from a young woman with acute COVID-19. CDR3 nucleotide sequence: TGTGCCAGTACGGAGGTTAGCAATCAGCCCCAGCATTTT. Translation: CASTEVSNQPQHF.